Given below is one TCR beta chain in context. The CDR3 spans 14 residues. V shed 5 bases and J 5 bases; nucleotides not matched to a gene: 7. Germline lookup yields CDR1 LNHDA and CDR2 SQIVND (reference sequence). Seattle's enrolled individuals joined amid active infection and were then monitored longitudinally. This sample stems from a study of blood T cell repertoires in COVID-19. Overall study: Researchers got acute and convalescent COVID-19 samples from the United States, Italy and Spain. The analysed material was cDNA or gDNA that came from T cells, B-cell-depleted T cells, or PBMCs.

Per the original data handling: Amplification of reference gene primers provided the estimated nucleated cell counts. Measured with immunoSEQ multiplex PCR; TCRdb has only the in-frame clones, and not every one. From that table come the V and J calls and clone size; the DNA was used to work out D and trimming. The sample lists roughly 260,000 clones; roughly 90% were seen once. The clonotype comes from a woman in her twenties or thirties with COVID-19, enrolled during active disease. Sequencing was done on a sample of peripheral blood. The chain carries TRBV19 and TRBJ1-2; TRBD1 matches 8 bases. The CDR3 here is CASSFRDRRYGYTF. In DNA form, the CDR3 reads TGTGCCAGTAGTTTCCGGGACAGGAGATATGGCTACACCTTC. Looking up the rest from reference TRBV19 and TRBJ1-2 gives the full variable domain: DGGITQSPKYLFRKEGQNVTLSCEQNLNHDAMYWYRQDPGQGLRLIYYSQIVNDFQKGDIAEGYSVSREKKESFPLTVTSAQKNPTAFYLCASSFRDRRYGYTFGSGTRLTVV.